This T cell receptor (beta chain) was sequenced in a study of blood T cell repertoires in COVID-19. This CDR3 has 14 amino acids. Unmatched junction bases numbered 10, after V lost 6 bases and J lost 7 bases. Germline-derived CDR1 and CDR2 are SQVTM and ANQGSEA. Study processing details: Amplification with reference gene primers provided the estimates of nucleated cell counts. Data came from immunoSEQ multiplex PCR; TCRdb stores just in-frame clones and leaves some out. The V and J calls and clone size are taken from that table; D and trimming were inferred from the DNA. The top ten hold less than 8% of the sample, which has fewer than 250,000 clones, about 80% seen once.

Sequencing was done on a sample of peripheral blood. The V gene is TRBV29-1, the J gene TRBJ1-5, with 9 bases matching TRBD1. This TCR was sampled from a woman aged 45-65 years with acute or convalescent COVID-19. In DNA, the CDR3 is TGCAGCGTCGCGTCCGGGACAGGGAGCCAGCCCCAGCATTTT. Its translation is CSVASGTGSQPQHF.